One sample yielded the 24 T cell receptor beta chains listed below, sequenced in a study of T cells in tuberculosis. After thawing and overnight rest, PBMC were stained with GMM-loaded CD1B tetramer, viability dye and anti-CD3 for sorting. C32 glucose monomycolate from Rhodococcus equi was loaded onto the CD1B tetramers. The assay was immunoSEQ multiplex PCR, and TCRdb's table has in-frame clones only and misses some. The table has 85,000 to 90,000 clones, roughly 93% seen once. The sample was CD1b-GMM tetramer-negative cells sorted from PBMCs. Every receptor here comes from an adult woman with latent tuberculosis.

In regard to this clone: One end of the junction is discordant with germline, which a read error may explain. This chain joins TRBV6-1 and TRBJ2-3, with a weak D call TRBD2 (5 bases). The CDR3 runs to 16 residues. Germline V gene lookup returns CDR1 MNHNS and CDR2 SASEGT. The CDR3 bases are TGTGTCAGCAGTGAAGCGACTTTCCTAGCCAGAGATACGCAGTATTTT. Its translation: CVSSEATFLARDTQYF.

The chain combines TRBV7-2 with TRBJ2-1, with D possibly TRBD1 on 5 matching bases. The V gene lost 9 bases and the J gene lost 0 bases, with 12 bases spanning the gap. The CDR3 consists of 14 residues. Germline CDR1 SGHTA, CDR2 FQGNSA. This CDR3 reads CASRRGSSYNEQFF. For the CDR3, the DNA is TGTGCCAGTCGAAGGGGTAGCTCCTACAATGAGCAGTTCTTC.

As concerns this clone: The sample contains more than one DNA sequence encoding this CDR3. As DNA, the CDR3 is TGTGCCAGCAGTTACGGAGGGACCGGCGAGCAGTACGTC. Encoded protein: CASSYGGTGEQYV. V usage is TRBV6-5 and J usage is TRBJ2-7; TRBD2 might be the D (6 bases). Germline V gene sequence: CDR1 MNHEY, CDR2 SVGAGI. This CDR3 spans 13 amino acids. The germline V and J ends were trimmed by 2 bases and 6 bases, with 11 bases remaining between them.

The V and J genes are TRBV29-1 and TRBJ1-4; 7 bases fit TRBD1. V lost 6 bases, J lost 5 bases, and 6 bases stayed unmatched. The CDR3 spans 13 residues. Germline V CDR1 and CDR2: SQVTM, ANQGSEA. The CDR3 coding sequence is TGCAGCGTGCGTTTACAGGGGAATGAAAAACTGTTTTTT. Translated: CSVRLQGNEKLFF.

The chain is built from TRBV2 and TRBJ2-3; 9 bases are shared with TRBD2. V lost 3 bases to trimming and J lost 4 bases; unmatched junction nucleotides: 5. The CDR3 consists of 15 residues. Germline loops: CDR1 SNHLY, CDR2 FYNNEI. The chain's CDR3 is CASSDPAGGADTQYF. In DNA form, the CDR3 reads TGTGCCAGCAGTGATCCAGCGGGGGGCGCAGATACGCAGTATTTT.

This clone has more than one count but fewer than ten. V gene TRBV4-3 combines with J gene TRBJ2-7, with 9 positions matching TRBD2. CDR3 length: 15 residues. Germline CDR1 and CDR2: LGHNA and YSLEER. With V trimmed by 5 bases and J by 6 bases, 11 bases remained unmatched. The CDR3: CASSSSGIALSEQYF. CDR3 DNA: TGCGCCAGCAGCTCTAGCGGGATCGCCCTCAGCGAGCAGTACTTC.

J is TRBJ2-2 and V is TRBV7-6, with D perhaps TRBD1 (6 bases). The V end lost 4 bases, the J end lost 1 base, and 19 bases lay between the germline ends. Germline loops: CDR1 SGHVS, CDR2 FNYEAQ. This CDR3 region has 18 residues. The CDR3 protein is CASSYPRPGHKNTGELFF. For the CDR3, the DNA is TGTGCCAGCAGCTATCCCCGTCCGGGACACAAGAACACCGGGGAGCTGTTTTTT.

The chain combines TRBV18 with TRBJ1-1, with D possibly being TRBD1 (6 bases). Germline values: CDR1 KGHSH, CDR2 LQKENI. Trimming shortened V by 6 bases and J by 2 bases, and 19 bases separated the two germline ends. The CDR3 totals 16 residues. The CDR3 DNA reads as TGTGCCAGCTCCCCAGCAAGAACGGGACATAACACTGAAGCTTTCTTT. This encodes CASSPARTGHNTEAFF.

The gene calls are TRBV6-5 and TRBJ2-7; a weak D match, TRBD1 (6 bases). The V end lost 6 bases, the J end lost 1 base, and 13 bases lay between the germline ends. The CDR3 totals 14 residues. Germline V gene data show CDR1 as MNHEY and CDR2 as SVGAGI. The CDR3 region has the DNA TGTGCCAGCAGCCGGGACACCACTTCCTACGAGCAGTACTTC. It translates to CASSRDTTSYEQYF.

CDR3 sequence: CASSQGGGEPQHF. DNA for the CDR3: TGCGCCAGCAGCCAGGGAGGTGGGGAGCCCCAGCATTTT. The chain uses TRBV5-1 and TRBJ1-5; the D gene is possibly TRBD1 (5 bases). Germline-derived CDR1 and CDR2 are SGHRS and YFSETQ. There are 13 residues in the CDR3. Trimming left V 4 bases short and J 8 bases short, with 13 bases between.

This chain uses TRBV19 with TRBJ2-6; D call uncertain. Trimming took 3 bases from V and 0 from J, leaving 3 bases between them. This CDR3 region has 14 residues. Germline-derived CDR1 and CDR2 are LNHDA and SQIVND (reference sequence). CDR3: CASSIVSGANVLTF. In nucleotides, the CDR3 is TGTGCCAGTAGTATCGTCTCTGGGGCCAACGTCCTGACTTTC. Supplemented by reference TRBV19 and TRBJ2-6, the full variable domain reads DGGITQSPKYLFRKEGQNVTLSCEQNLNHDAMYWYRQDPGQGLRLIYYSQIVNDFQKGDIAEGYSVSREKKESFPLTVTSAQKNPTAFYLCASSIVSGANVLTFGAGSRLTVL.

The genes are TRBV27 and TRBJ2-2; 9 positions match TRBD1. The length of the CDR3 is 13 residues. The J segment lost 6 bases and the V segment lost 8 bases, leaving 4 bases of the junction unmatched. Germline V gene lookup returns CDR1 MNHEY and CDR2 SMNVEV (reference sequence). The CDR3 loop is CASARDRAGELFF. CDR3 sequence (DNA): TGTGCCAGCGCCCGGGACAGGGCCGGGGAGCTGTTTTTT.

The chain couples TRBV15 to TRBJ1-4; D not certain. The CDR3 runs 15 residues. Germline-derived CDR1 and CDR2 are LNHNV and YYDKDF (reference sequence). V shed 6 bases and J shed 2 bases, with 13 bases lying between them. Written as DNA, the CDR3 is TGTGCCACCAGTTATTTACAGCCGACTAATGAAAAACTGTTTTTT. Residues: CATSYLQPTNEKLFF.

The chain combines TRBV7-9 with TRBJ1-4; D not resolved. Germline-derived CDR1 and CDR2 are SEHNR and FQNEAQ (reference sequence). The CDR3 consists of 15 residues. The V end was cut by 2 bases, the J end by 7 bases, with 14 bases between. CDR3 loop: CASSLPRRLGEKLFF. DNA for the CDR3: TGTGCCAGCAGCTTACCCCGGAGATTGGGTGAAAAACTGTTTTTT.

This clone was seen only a few times. The rearrangement joins TRBV4-1 to TRBJ1-1; D uncertain. The V end was cut by 1 base, the J end by 1 base, with 10 bases between. Per the germline V gene, CDR1 is MGHRA and CDR2 is YSYEKL. This CDR3 has 15 residues. The CDR3 bases are TGCGCCAGCAGCCAAGCGTCCGGTCCGAACACTGAAGCTTTCTTT. Translation: CASSQASGPNTEAFF.

This chain links TRBV5-1 with TRBJ1-5, with TRBD1 identical over 7 bases. Looked up from germline, CDR1 is SGHRS and CDR2 is YFSETQ. J gave up 0 bases and V 4 bases, and 4 bases lay outside the gene matches. The CDR3 is 15 amino acids. CDR3 DNA: TGCGCCAGCAGCCCGACAGGGAATAGCAATCAGCCCCAGCATTTT. This gives the protein CASSPTGNSNQPQHF.

The chain is built from TRBV7-2 and TRBJ2-1; D remains ambiguous. Germline V gives CDR1 SGHTA, CDR2 FQGNSA. This CDR3 has 12 amino acids. V was trimmed by 1 base and J by 11 bases, leaving 9 bases between them. CDR3 region: CASSLDHSQQFF. DNA of the CDR3: TGTGCCAGCAGCTTAGACCACAGCCAGCAGTTCTTC.

The J gene is TRBJ2-2, the V gene TRBV11-2; 8 bases line up with TRBD2. Per germline, CDR1 SGHAT and CDR2 FQNNGV. Unmatched junction bases numbered 9, after V lost 5 bases and J lost 7 bases. The CDR3 spans 15 residues. As DNA, the CDR3 is TGTGCCAGCAGCGCTCGGACTCGGGAGGGCGGGGAGCTGTTTTTT. It translates to CASSARTREGGELFF. The complete variable domain, with remaining parts taken from reference TRBV11-2 and TRBJ2-2, reads EAGVAQSPRYKIIEKRQSVAFWCNPISGHATLYWYQQILGQGPKLLIQFQNNGVVDDSQLPKDRFSAERLKGVDSTLKIQPAKLEDSAVYLCASSARTREGGELFFGEGSRLTVL.

The rearrangement uses TRBV19 and TRBJ1-2; D possibly corresponds to TRBD1 (6 bases). The germline V and J ends were trimmed by 6 bases and 4 bases, with 18 bases remaining between them. This CDR3 has 15 amino acids. Germline CDR1 and CDR2: LNHDA and SQIVND (reference sequence). CDR3 protein: CASSPTGLQSYGYTF. In DNA form, the CDR3 reads TGTGCCAGTAGCCCCACAGGGCTACAATCCTATGGCTACACCTTC.

V is TRBV11-2 and J is TRBJ2-4, with D perhaps matching TRBD1 (6 bases). The CDR3 is made up of 15 amino acids. The germline CDR1 and CDR2 sequences are SGHAT and FQNNGV. V lost 4 bases to trimming and J lost 8 bases, with 18 bases between them. The CDR3 is CASSSPQGFTDIQYF. The CDR3 nucleotides read TGTGCCAGCAGCTCCCCACAGGGTTTTACGGACATTCAGTACTTC.

This chain links TRBV6-6 with TRBJ1-2; TRBD1 matches 7 bases. Germline lookup yields CDR1 MNHNY and CDR2 SVGAGI (reference sequence). This CDR3 contains 13 residues. J lost 8 bases, V lost 6 bases, and 9 bases had no gene match. CDR3 residues: CASSFVTGQGYTF. The CDR3 nucleotides read TGTGCCAGCAGCTTCGTGACAGGGCAAGGCTACACCTTC.

V gene TRBV10-1 combines with J gene TRBJ2-2, with 8 bases that match TRBD2. CDR1 and CDR2 (germline): WNHNN, SYGVQD (reference sequence). The CDR3 spans 15 residues. Trimming removed 7 bases from V and 3 bases from J; junction bases left unmatched: 7. The CDR3 DNA reads as TGCGCCAGCACCGCGTCGGGGGGGGACACCGGGGAGCTGTTTTTT. Its translation is CASTASGGDTGELFF.

The J gene is TRBJ1-2, the V gene TRBV19; the match to TRBD1 covers 10 bases. The CDR3 contains 15 residues. V gave up 2 bases and J gave up 4 bases; unmatched junction bases: 4. Germline V lookup: CDR1 LNHDA, CDR2 SQIVND (reference sequence). The CDR3 bases are TGTGCCAGTAGTATACCGGGACAGGGGCGCTATGGCTACACCTTC. Protein product: CASSIPGQGRYGYTF.

This clone showed up just once. The chain carries TRBV5-4 and TRBJ2-2, with 9 positions matching TRBD2. Germline V CDR1 and CDR2: SGHNT, YYREEE (reference sequence). V lost 2 bases, J lost 5 bases, and 4 bases stayed unmatched. The CDR3 consists of 15 residues. This chain's CDR3 is CASSFGGGGTGELFF. CDR3 DNA sequence: TGTGCCAGCAGCTTTGGCGGGGGGGGTACCGGGGAGCTGTTTTTT.